These 5 T cell receptor beta chains originate from one sample sequenced in a study of CXCR3-negative and CXCR3-positive naive CD8 T cells. The study, taken as a whole, reports: TRB CDR3s of CXCR3-positive naive cells were more hydrophobic than those of CXCR3-negative naive cells.

The antigens of these receptors remain unknown. Researchers prepared the TRB cDNA libraries using 5' RACE with UMI labels. TCRdb re-called the 5' RACE reads and gives one entry per CDR3 protein, without DNA. Its listing shows some 120,000 distinct CDR3 sequences. What was sequenced was naive CXCR3+ CD8+ T cells from blood. The subset is: CD45RO-CCR7+CD27+CD95- naive CD8+ T cells expressing CXCR3 (TNR3+). These receptors were obtained from a human donor in good health. Some clones in this sample may be carry-over from other donors' samples.

J is TRBJ2-7 and V is TRBV28; TCRdb picks TRBD2, but there is no DNA to check that call. The CDR3 contains 14 residues. Per germline, CDR1 MDHEN and CDR2 SYDVKM. CDR3 residues: CASSLVGLGPEQYF.

V and J are TRBV28 and TRBJ2-5. This CDR3 region has 13 residues. Germline CDR1 and CDR2: MDHEN and SYDVKM. CDR3 sequence reads: CASSFDIQETQYF.

This chain uses TRBV25-1 with TRBJ1-2; TCRdb indicates TRBD1, and absent DNA this call remains unverified. CDR1 and CDR2 from the germline V gene are MGHDK and SYGVNS. The CDR3 is 14 residues long. CDR3 protein: CASSVRGSNYGYTF.

The CDR3 sequence is CASSSGPGAGHQYF. The chain combines TRBV7-2 with TRBJ2-3; TCRdb's D gene call, TRBD1, goes unchecked for lack of DNA. Germline CDR1 is SGHTA and CDR2 is FQGNSA. The CDR3 spans 14 residues.

The chain carries TRBV9 and TRBJ2-5; TCRdb designates TRBD2, a call that cannot be tested without DNA. Germline CDR1 SGDLS, CDR2 YYNGEE. The CDR3 is 14 amino acids. The CDR3 region is CASSVAGGKETQYF.